This record concerns one TCR beta chain sequence. Its cognate antigen is unknown. This CDR3 is built from 17 residues. Deletions cut 3 bases from V and 0 bases from J, with 17 bases between. Germline V gives CDR1 LGHNA, CDR2 YSLEER. These data come from a study of cytomegalovirus exposure and HLA in healthy donors. The wider study: From HLA-typed donors, an early data release held some 80 million unique TCRs.

PCR primers comprised 60 Vbeta and 13 Jbeta primers. Profiling relied on immunoSEQ multiplex PCR, and the TCRdb table lists in-frame clones only, not all of them. The table lists 100,000 to 150,000 clones, 74% of them singletons. Overall study results and limits: A later analysis showed HLA-associated TCR beta chains outstripping equally common others in clonal expansion.

The sequence was collected from a woman aged 50 to 65 in good health and CMV-seropositive. The sequenced material came from PBMCs. V and J are TRBV4-3 and TRBJ1-2; D may be TRBD1 (6 bases). The CDR3 DNA sequence: TGCGCCAGCAGCCACTATATGGACAGAGTTTCTAACTATGGCTACACCTTC. It translates to CASSHYMDRVSNYGYTF.